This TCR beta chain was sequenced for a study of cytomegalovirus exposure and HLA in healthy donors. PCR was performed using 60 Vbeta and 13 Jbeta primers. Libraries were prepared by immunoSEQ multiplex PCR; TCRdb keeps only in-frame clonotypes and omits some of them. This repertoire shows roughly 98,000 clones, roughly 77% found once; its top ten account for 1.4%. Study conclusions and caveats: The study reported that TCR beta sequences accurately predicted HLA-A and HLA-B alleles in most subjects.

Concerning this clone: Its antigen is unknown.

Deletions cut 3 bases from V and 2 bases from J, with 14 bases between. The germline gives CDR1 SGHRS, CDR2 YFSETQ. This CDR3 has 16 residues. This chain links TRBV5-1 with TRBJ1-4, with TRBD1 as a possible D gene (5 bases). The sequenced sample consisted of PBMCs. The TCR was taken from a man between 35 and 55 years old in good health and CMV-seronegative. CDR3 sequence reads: CASSSPTGSTNEKLFF. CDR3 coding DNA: TGCGCCAGCAGCTCCCCAACAGGATCGACTAATGAAAAACTGTTTTTT.